The next 12 T cell receptor beta chains were all read from a single sample in a study of cytomegalovirus exposure and HLA in healthy donors. With 60 Vbeta and 13 Jbeta primers, the PCR was carried out. Repertoires were generated with immunoSEQ multiplex PCR, while TCRdb's copy carries only in-frame clones and drops some. Here the sample spans around 300,000 clones, roughly 70% being singletons. Sequenced input: PBMCs. The receptors were sampled from a female donor in good health and CMV-seronegative.

V and J are TRBV7-9 and TRBJ2-6, with D perhaps matching TRBD1 (6 bases). V lost 1 base and J lost 4, with 11 bases in between. The germline V gene encodes CDR1 SEHNR and CDR2 FQNEAQ (reference sequence). The CDR3 covers 16 residues. CDR3 DNA sequence: TGTGCCAGCAGCTTAGACAGGGCTGAAGGGGCCAACGTCCTGACTTTC. It translates to CASSLDRAEGANVLTF. Full variable domain (missing parts from reference TRBV7-9 and TRBJ2-6): DTGVSQNPRHKITKRGQNVTFRCDPISEHNRLYWYRQTLGQGPEFLTYFQNEAQLEKSRLLSDRFSAERPKGSFSTLEIQRTEQGDSAMYLCASSLDRAEGANVLTFGAGSRLTVL.

The J gene is TRBJ2-2, the V gene TRBV5-4; possible D gene TRBD1, 5 bases. V was clipped by 4 bases and J by 0 bases, with 10 bases between them. Germline assignment: CDR1 SGHNT and CDR2 YYREEE (reference sequence). The CDR3 consists of 15 residues. The CDR3: CASSRQSPNTGELFF. The CDR3 DNA reads TGTGCCAGCAGCCGACAGTCACCGAACACCGGGGAGCTGTTTTTT.

This clone was picked up one time. The genes are TRBV18 and TRBJ2-5; TRBD1 matches 8 bases. CDR1 and CDR2 from the germline V gene are KGHSH and LQKENI. V shed 6 bases, J shed 4 bases, and the junction held 10 bases outside the gene matches. CDR3 length: 15 amino acids. The CDR3 reads CASSSDGQGPETQYF. CDR3 nucleotide sequence: TGTGCCAGCTCCTCTGATGGACAGGGCCCAGAGACCCAGTACTTC.

This chain connects TRBV7-9 to TRBJ2-7, with TRBD2 matching over 8 bases. This CDR3 contains 14 residues. CDR1 is SEHNR and CDR2 is FQNEAQ in the germline V gene (reference sequence). The V and J ends lost 3 bases and 6 bases, in that order; junction bases with no gene match: 7. The CDR3 sequence: CASSFSGLDVEQYF. In DNA form, the CDR3 reads TGTGCCAGCAGCTTCTCGGGACTAGATGTCGAGCAGTACTTC.

The chain combines TRBV5-4 with TRBJ1-1; 9 bases map to TRBD1. The CDR3 sequence is 15 residues long. CDR1 and CDR2 (germline): SGHNT, YYREEE (reference sequence). The V and J ends lost 4 bases and 1 base, in that order; junction bases with no gene match: 5. The CDR3 region has the DNA TGTGCCAGCAGCCTGGGGACAGGGAAGAACACTGAAGCTTTCTTT. Protein product: CASSLGTGKNTEAFF.

V and J are TRBV7-3 and TRBJ2-1, with TRBD2 matching over 11 bases. Germline CDR1 is SGHTA and CDR2 is FQGTGA. V shed 2 bases and J 2 bases; nucleotides not matched to a gene: 11. This CDR3 has 19 residues. The CDR3 DNA reads as TGTGCCAGCAGCTTATTGGTAGCGGGAGGGCCCGGCGCCTACAATGAGCAGTTCTTC. Amino acids: CASSLLVAGGPGAYNEQFF.

This chain joins TRBV18 and TRBJ1-1, with TRBD1 matching over 8 bases. CDR1 and CDR2 from the germline V gene are KGHSH and LQKENI. Trimming at V came to 6 bases and at J to 1 base, leaving 16 bases not matched to a gene. There are 18 residues in the CDR3. The CDR3 nucleotides read TGTGCCAGCTCGCTTTTACTCCAGGGGGCTTCCGGGAACACTGAAGCTTTCTTT. Translation: CASSLLLQGASGNTEAFF. Full variable domain (rest looked up from reference TRBV18 and TRBJ1-1): NAGVMQNPRHLVRRRGQEARLRCSPMKGHSHVYWYRQLPEEGLKFMVYLQKENIIDESGMPKERFSAEFPKEGPSILRIQQVVRGDSAAYFCASSLLLQGASGNTEAFFGQGTRLTVV.

The rearrangement joins TRBV19 to TRBJ2-1; D ambiguous. Germline CDR1 is LNHDA and CDR2 is SQIVND (reference sequence). Between the trimmed V and J ends, which lost 3 bases and 3 bases, there was a span of 30 bases. The CDR3 contains 21 residues. The CDR3 region is CASSIPLERDAEDFYYNEQFF. CDR3 in DNA: TGTGCCAGTAGTATCCCCTTAGAGCGAGACGCAGAGGATTTCTACTACAATGAGCAGTTCTTC.

The V and J genes are TRBV5-1 and TRBJ2-2, with D maybe TRBD2 (6 bases). Germline V gives CDR1 SGHRS, CDR2 YFSETQ. The CDR3 consists of 17 residues. Trimming took 4 bases from V and 5 from J, leaving 21 bases between them. The CDR3 sequence: CASSPRGRTGLTGELFF. CDR3 bases: TGCGCCAGCAGCCCTCGGGGGAGAACTGGATTAACCGGGGAGCTGTTTTTT.

The chain has TRBV4-1 and TRBJ2-1, with a weak D call TRBD2 (6 bases). The CDR3 is 15 amino acids. CDR1 MGHRA and CDR2 YSYEKL come from the germline V gene. V lost 4 bases and J 1 base, leaving 11 bases between the germline ends. As DNA, the CDR3 is TGCGCCAGCAGCCCGTTAGCGGATTCCTACAATGAGCAGTTCTTC. It translates to CASSPLADSYNEQFF.

The rearrangement uses TRBV28 and TRBJ1-5, with 7 nucleotides matching TRBD1. The junction had 11 bases not matched to a gene; V was cut back by 8 bases and J by 1 base. Germline-derived CDR1 and CDR2 are MDHEN and SYDVKM. This CDR3 region has 16 residues. This chain's CDR3 is CASALLGQWSNQPQHF. The CDR3 coding sequence is TGTGCCAGCGCCCTACTGGGACAGTGGAGCAATCAGCCCCAGCATTTT.

The chain links TRBV7-3 to TRBJ2-5, with D tentatively TRBD1 (5 bases). CDR3 length equals 15 residues. CDR1 and CDR2 (germline): SGHTA, FQGTGA. Trimming removed 2 bases at V and 5 bases at J, with 15 bases between. The CDR3 here is CASSLFGHSRETQYF. In nucleotides, the CDR3 is TGTGCCAGCAGCTTATTTGGACACTCACGGGAGACCCAGTACTTC.